This T cell receptor (beta chain) is drawn from a study of Graves' ophthalmopathy and Graves' hyperthyroidism. Study findings and constraints: Blood also held most thyroid clonotypes expanded above 0.001 frequency.

In its sample, this clonotype was seen many times. Its antigen is unidentified. Germline loops: CDR1 MNHNY, CDR2 SVGAGI (reference sequence). Trimming removed 2 bases from V and 2 bases from J; junction bases left unmatched: 5. The CDR3 is made up of 15 amino acids. Certain patients, namely those with other autoimmune diseases, uncontrolled infections, pregnancy or lactation, were excluded. Reliance was placed on clinical symptoms, serum thyroxine, TRAb, thyroid ultrasound and orbital computed tomography for diagnosis. The study amplified TCR beta CDR3 regions using RNA transcripts. The library came from an HTBI-primed first-round RT-PCR and a second-round multiplex PCR. In TCRdb, the multiplex PCR reads were re-called with MiXCR into one record per CDR3 protein. The sample holds over 45,000 distinct CDR3 sequences; 50% are singletons and the top ten take around 23%.

The J gene is TRBJ2-5, the V gene TRBV6-6, with 7 bases that match TRBD1. Material: peripheral blood. This clonotype was sampled from an adult man with Graves' ophthalmopathy. The CDR3 region is CASSYGGQRQETQYF. CDR3 DNA: TGTGCCAGCAGTTACGGGGGACAGAGGCAAGAGACCCAGTACTTC.